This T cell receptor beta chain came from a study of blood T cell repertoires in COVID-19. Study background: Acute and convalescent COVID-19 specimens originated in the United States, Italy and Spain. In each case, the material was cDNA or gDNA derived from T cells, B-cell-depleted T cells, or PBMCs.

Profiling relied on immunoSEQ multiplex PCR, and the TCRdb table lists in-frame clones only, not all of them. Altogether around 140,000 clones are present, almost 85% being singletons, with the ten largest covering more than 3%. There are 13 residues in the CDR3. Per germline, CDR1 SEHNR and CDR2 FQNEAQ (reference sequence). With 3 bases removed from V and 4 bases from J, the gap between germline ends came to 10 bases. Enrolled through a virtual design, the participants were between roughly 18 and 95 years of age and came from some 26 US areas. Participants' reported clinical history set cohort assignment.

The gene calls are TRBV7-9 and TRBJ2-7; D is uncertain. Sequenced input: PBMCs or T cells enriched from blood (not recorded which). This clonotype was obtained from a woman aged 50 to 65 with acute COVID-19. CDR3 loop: CASSLPYSYEQYF. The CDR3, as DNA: TGTGCCAGCAGCTTGCCCTACAGTTACGAGCAGTACTTC.